The 9 T cell receptor beta chains presented below share a single source sample, sequenced in a study of blood T cell repertoires in COVID-19. Data came from immunoSEQ multiplex PCR; TCRdb stores just in-frame clones and leaves some out. The sample yields approximately 470,000 clones, 80% to 90% seen once. The sequencing sample was made of peripheral blood. The receptors stem from a human donor in a cohort sampled during active COVID-19.

This chain links TRBV2 with TRBJ2-7; 11 bases map to TRBD2. This CDR3 is built from 15 residues. Germline assignment: CDR1 SNHLY and CDR2 FYNNEI. Trimming cost V 8 bases and J 3 bases; bases outside gene matches: 9. The CDR3 here is CASSIPGLAGYEQYF. Written as DNA, the CDR3 is TGTGCCAGCTCCATCCCCGGACTAGCGGGCTACGAGCAGTACTTC.

The chain employs TRBV3-1 (or the pseudogene TRBV3-2) and TRBJ2-3, with TRBD2 identical over 9 bases. The germline gives CDR1 LGHDT, CDR2 YNNKEL (reference sequence). J was trimmed by 4 bases and V by 6 bases; bases with no gene match: 8. CDR3 size: 15 residues. The CDR3 region is CASRISGSGADTQYF. For the CDR3, the DNA is TGTGCCAGCAGAATTAGCGGGAGTGGGGCAGATACGCAGTATTTT.

The chain recombines TRBV18 with TRBJ1-4; TRBD1 agrees at 11 bases. Germline CDR1 KGHSH, CDR2 LQKENI. V lost 4 bases, J lost 7 bases, and 8 bases stayed unmatched. This CDR3 has 16 residues. The CDR3 spells CASSRQPGQGGEKLFF. The CDR3 DNA reads as TGTGCCAGCTCACGACAACCGGGACAGGGGGGTGAAAAACTGTTTTTT.

With respect to this clone: The junction and the germline gene differ at one end; a read error may be behind it. The chain is built from TRBV7-7 and TRBJ2-5; D ambiguous. Germline values: CDR1 SSHAT, CDR2 FNYEAQ (reference sequence). The CDR3 consists of 14 residues. CDR3 protein: CASSPTGTQETQYF. The DNA for the CDR3 is TGTGCTAGCAGCCCCACCGGTACCCAAGAGACCCAGTACTTC.

The chain uses TRBV4-2 and TRBJ2-3, with D uncertain. The germline CDR1 and CDR2 sequences are LGHNA and YNFKEQ. V dropped 0 bases and J dropped 0 bases, with 13 bases sitting between them. This CDR3 is built from 17 residues. The CDR3 nucleotides are TGTGCCAGCAGCCAAGATTTGGCGGTTTCTAGCACAGATACGCAGTATTTT. Encoded protein: CASSQDLAVSSTDTQYF.

This clone appeared a single time. The V gene is TRBV3-1 (or the pseudogene TRBV3-2), the J gene TRBJ2-3; D perhaps matches TRBD2 (5 bases). CDR1 and CDR2 (germline): LGHDT, YNNKEL (reference sequence). Trimming cost V 4 bases and J 2 bases, with 13 bases left between them. The CDR3 spans 15 residues. CDR3 nucleotide sequence: TGTGCCAGCAGCCCGCGGGTTACCCTCACAGATACGCAGTATTTT. Translation: CASSPRVTLTDTQYF.

This clone was found once. V gene TRBV4-2 combines with J gene TRBJ1-2, with TRBD1 identical over 10 bases. V was pared by 3 bases and J by 5 bases, with 6 bases of the junction left unmatched. This CDR3 has 15 amino acids. The germline V gene encodes CDR1 LGHNA and CDR2 YNFKEQ. The CDR3 bases are TGTGCCAGCAGCCAGGACGGGACAGGGGAGTATGGCTACACCTTC. This codes for CASSQDGTGEYGYTF.

The chain links TRBV29-1 to TRBJ1-4, with unresolved D. Germline V gives CDR1 SQVTM, CDR2 ANQGSEA. Trimming left V 3 bases short and J 10 bases short, with 9 bases between. The CDR3 extends over 11 amino acids. CDR3 sequence: CSVENGGKLFF. The CDR3 DNA sequence: TGCAGCGTTGAGAACGGTGGAAAACTGTTTTTT.

This clone was detected a few times. The sample has other DNA sequences that encode this CDR3 too. The chain has TRBV9 and TRBJ1-2; D unclear. CDR3 length: 13 amino acids. Germline V gene data show CDR1 as SGDLS and CDR2 as YYNGEE. V shed 0 bases and J shed 2 bases, with 5 bases lying between them. CDR3 loop: CASSVDRNYGYTF. The CDR3, as DNA: TGTGCCAGCAGCGTAGACAGAAACTATGGCTACACCTTC.